A single T cell receptor beta chain is shown here with its context. A second 7 to 11 cycle PCR used barcoded and J-beta primers. TCRdb re-analysed the 5' RACE reads in MiXCR, keeping a single row per CDR3 protein. Altogether about 600,000 distinct CDR3 sequences are present, 45% to 55% being singletons, with the ten largest covering around 23%. This record belongs to a study of blood T cells in healthy people across ages. This TCR came from an elderly man in good health. Specimen: blood.

CDR3 in amino acids: CASSSQPTSGNTIYF. In nucleotides, the CDR3 is TGTGCCAGCAGCTCGCAGCCGACCTCTGGAAACACCATATATTTT. V is TRBV7-6 and J is TRBJ1-3; D remains ambiguous. Germline CDR1 SGHVS, CDR2 FNYEAQ. With 4 bases removed from V and 0 bases from J, the gap between germline ends came to 10 bases. This CDR3 spans 15 amino acids.